Listed below are T cell receptor beta chains from one sample, sequenced in a study of cytomegalovirus exposure and HLA in healthy donors. The data were produced by immunoSEQ multiplex PCR, yet TCRdb's version contains in-frame clones alone and is incomplete. The sample carries approximately 160,000 clones, 77% recorded once. The sequencing sample was made of PBMCs. The receptors were gathered from a woman aged 40 to 55 in good health and CMV-seropositive. Each CDR3 is given with its conserved first and last residue. A D gene is named only where the DNA matches it firmly. The size field is filled for only some rows; it gives once, few, many or a size class.

j_call: TRBJ2-7; d_call: NA; v_call: TRBV13; clone_size: few; cdr3_aa: CASSEDRRTYEQYF; cdr3_nt: TGTGCCAGCAGCGAGGACAGAAGAACCTACGAGCAGTACTTC
j_call: TRBJ2-6; d_call: NA; v_call: TRBV19; clone_size: once; cdr3_aa: CASSIVVRAGANVLTF; cdr3_nt: TGTGCCAGTAGTATAGTCGTTCGCGCTGGGGCCAACGTCCTGACTTTC
j_call: TRBJ1-2; d_call: NA; v_call: TRBV6-5; clone_size: NA; cdr3_aa: CASSPRTKGGGYTF; cdr3_nt: TGTGCCAGCAGCCCCCGGACAAAGGGAGGTGGCTACACCTTC
j_call: TRBJ2-1; d_call: TRBD1; v_call: TRBV7-9; clone_size: NA; cdr3_aa: CSSSFPGQGIGNEQFF; cdr3_nt: TGTTCCAGCAGCTTCCCGGGACAGGGGATCGGCAATGAGCAGTTCTTC
j_call: TRBJ2-7; d_call: NA; v_call: TRBV6-6; clone_size: NA; cdr3_aa: CASTRGTPAYEQYF; cdr3_nt: TGTGCCAGCACCCGGGGGACGCCGGCGTACGAGCAGTACTTC
j_call: TRBJ1-4; d_call: NA; v_call: TRBV4-1; clone_size: NA; cdr3_aa: CASSQDGQYNEKLFF; cdr3_nt: TGCGCCAGCAGCCAAGATGGTCAGTATAATGAAAAACTGTTTTTT
j_call: TRBJ1-5; d_call: TRBD1; v_call: TRBV5-1; clone_size: NA; cdr3_aa: CASSPGQANQPQHF; cdr3_nt: TGCGCCAGCAGCCCTGGACAGGCGAATCAGCCCCAGCATTTT
j_call: TRBJ2-1; d_call: NA; v_call: TRBV5-1; clone_size: NA; cdr3_aa: CASSLTGVYNEQFF; cdr3_nt: TGCGCCAGCAGCTTGACGGGGGTGTACAATGAGCAGTTCTTC
j_call: TRBJ2-4; d_call: TRBD2; v_call: TRBV5-8; clone_size: NA; cdr3_aa: CASSLGLAGGPLAKNIQYF; cdr3_nt: TGTGCCAGCAGCTTGGGGCTAGCGGGGGGCCCACTAGCCAAAAACATTCAGTACTTC
j_call: TRBJ2-5; d_call: TRBD1; v_call: TRBV25-1; clone_size: NA; cdr3_aa: CASSLPGQGQETQYF; cdr3_nt: TGTGCCAGCAGTCTCCCTGGACAGGGGCAAGAGACCCAGTACTTC
j_call: TRBJ1-1; d_call: NA; v_call: TRBV5-1; clone_size: NA; cdr3_aa: CASSLTEMNTEAFF; cdr3_nt: TGCGCCAGCAGCTTGACAGAGATGAACACTGAAGCTTTCTTT
j_call: TRBJ1-1; d_call: NA; v_call: TRBV30; clone_size: NA; cdr3_aa: CAWSVRGNTEAFF; cdr3_nt: TGTGCCTGGAGTGTACGCGGAAACACTGAAGCTTTCTTT
j_call: TRBJ1-4; d_call: TRBD1; v_call: TRBV7-2; clone_size: NA; cdr3_aa: CASSETGANEKLFF; cdr3_nt: TGTGCCAGCAGTGAAACAGGGGCTAATGAAAAACTGTTTTTT
j_call: TRBJ1-2; d_call: NA; v_call: TRBV29-1; clone_size: NA; cdr3_aa: CSVEEEGSYGYTF; cdr3_nt: TGCAGCGTTGAAGAGGAGGGATCCTATGGCTACACCTTC
j_call: TRBJ2-5; d_call: NA; v_call: TRBV7-9; clone_size: NA; cdr3_aa: CSSRGSGRSETQYF; cdr3_nt: TGTTCCAGCAGGGGTAGCGGTAGATCAGAGACCCAGTACTTC
j_call: TRBJ2-5; d_call: NA; v_call: TRBV5-1; clone_size: NA; cdr3_aa: CASSLEEGETQYF; cdr3_nt: TGCGCCAGCAGCTTGGAGGAGGGTGAGACCCAGTACTTC
j_call: TRBJ2-1; d_call: TRBD2; v_call: TRBV29-1; clone_size: NA; cdr3_aa: CSGLPGGFNEQFF; cdr3_nt: TGCAGCGGTCTCCCGGGAGGGTTCAATGAGCAGTTCTTC
j_call: TRBJ1-6; d_call: NA; v_call: TRBV9; clone_size: NA; cdr3_aa: CASSVEGRVGSPLHF; cdr3_nt: TGTGCCAGCAGCGTAGAGGGCAGGGTAGGTTCACCCCTCCACTTT
j_call: TRBJ1-5; d_call: NA; v_call: TRBV19; clone_size: NA; cdr3_aa: CASSMYPQGNQPQHF; cdr3_nt: TGTGCCAGTAGTATGTACCCTCAGGGAAATCAGCCCCAGCATTTT
j_call: TRBJ1-5; d_call: NA; v_call: TRBV5-4; clone_size: NA; cdr3_aa: CASSLGVNQPQHF; cdr3_nt: TGTGCCAGCAGCTTAGGGGTCAATCAGCCCCAGCATTTT
j_call: TRBJ2-3; d_call: TRBD2; v_call: TRBV5-4; clone_size: once; cdr3_aa: CASSLRPGGYTDTQYF; cdr3_nt: TGTGCCAGCAGCTTGAGGCCGGGGGGGTACACAGATACGCAGTATTTT
j_call: TRBJ2-5; d_call: TRBD2; v_call: TRBV4-1; clone_size: once; cdr3_aa: CASSQDRVPSGQETQYF; cdr3_nt: TGCGCCAGCAGCCAAGATCGAGTCCCTAGCGGTCAAGAGACCCAGTACTTC
j_call: TRBJ1-4; d_call: NA; v_call: TRBV30; clone_size: NA; cdr3_aa: CAWSKDSFYEKLFF; cdr3_nt: TGTGCCTGGAGCAAGGACAGTTTCTACGAAAAACTGTTTTTT
j_call: TRBJ2-7; d_call: TRBD2; v_call: TRBV5-6; clone_size: NA; cdr3_aa: CASSDSGLGSYEQYF; cdr3_nt: TGTGCCAGCAGCGATTCGGGACTAGGCAGCTACGAGCAGTACTTC
j_call: TRBJ2-5; d_call: TRBD2; v_call: TRBV6-1; clone_size: NA; cdr3_aa: CASSEALAGGQETQYF; cdr3_nt: TGTGCCAGCAGTGAAGCCCTAGCGGGGGGGCAAGAGACCCAGTACTTC
j_call: TRBJ2-3; d_call: TRBD2; v_call: TRBV7-9; clone_size: NA; cdr3_aa: CASSFILTGGTDTQYF; cdr3_nt: TGTGCCAGCAGTTTTATTCTCACGGGGGGGACAGATACGCAGTATTTT
j_call: TRBJ1-1; d_call: NA; v_call: TRBV28; clone_size: NA; cdr3_aa: CASSLYRGLAEAFF; cdr3_nt: TGTGCCAGCAGTTTATATAGGGGCTTAGCTGAAGCTTTCTTT
j_call: TRBJ2-5; d_call: TRBD1; v_call: TRBV7-9; clone_size: few; cdr3_aa: CASSSQGAGETQYF; cdr3_nt: TGTGCCAGCAGCTCCCAGGGGGCAGGGGAGACCCAGTACTTC
j_call: TRBJ2-1; d_call: NA; v_call: TRBV18; clone_size: NA; cdr3_aa: CASSPDSLRVQFF; cdr3_nt: TGTGCCAGCTCACCAGACTCTCTTCGGGTGCAGTTCTTC
j_call: TRBJ2-2; d_call: NA; v_call: TRBV29-1; clone_size: once; cdr3_aa: CSVVVGGRRELFF; cdr3_nt: TGCAGCGTTGTCGTTGGGGGGAGAAGGGAGCTGTTTTTT
j_call: TRBJ1-2; d_call: NA; v_call: TRBV29-1; clone_size: NA; cdr3_aa: CSVYGTPNGYTF; cdr3_nt: TGCAGCGTTTACGGGACACCTAATGGCTACACCTTC
j_call: TRBJ2-2; d_call: TRBD1; v_call: TRBV19; clone_size: NA; cdr3_aa: CASSLSGQGTVTGELFF; cdr3_nt: TGTGCCAGTAGCCTATCGGGACAGGGGACGGTCACCGGGGAGCTGTTTTTT
j_call: TRBJ2-7; d_call: TRBD2; v_call: TRBV6-5; clone_size: few; cdr3_aa: CASSYLAGSSYEQYF; cdr3_nt: TGTGCCAGCAGTTACTTAGCGGGTAGCTCCTACGAGCAGTACTTC
j_call: TRBJ2-3; d_call: TRBD2; v_call: TRBV2; clone_size: NA; cdr3_aa: CASSEMAGGLLGTDTQYF; cdr3_nt: TGTGCCAGCAGTGAAATGGCGGGGGGGCTATTGGGCACAGATACGCAGTATTTT
j_call: TRBJ2-3; d_call: NA; v_call: TRBV6-4; clone_size: NA; cdr3_aa: CASSDSRVSSTDTQYF; cdr3_nt: TGTGCCAGCAGTGACTCGAGGGTATCTAGCACAGATACGCAGTATTTT
j_call: TRBJ2-1; d_call: TRBD2; v_call: TRBV27; clone_size: NA; cdr3_aa: CASSFGSGGKYNEQFF; cdr3_nt: TGTGCCAGCAGTTTTGGTAGCGGGGGGAAATACAATGAGCAGTTCTTC
j_call: TRBJ2-7; d_call: NA; v_call: TRBV6-1; clone_size: NA; cdr3_aa: CASSEGSIEYEQYF; cdr3_nt: TGTGCCAGCAGTGAAGGGTCCATAGAGTACGAGCAGTACTTC
j_call: TRBJ2-7; d_call: NA; v_call: TRBV18; clone_size: NA; cdr3_aa: CASSPGDGYYEQYF; cdr3_nt: TGTGCCAGCTCACCGGGTGACGGGTACTACGAGCAGTACTTC
j_call: TRBJ2-1; d_call: TRBD1; v_call: TRBV7-9; clone_size: NA; cdr3_aa: CASSSRDRGINEQFF; cdr3_nt: TGTGCCAGCAGCTCCCGGGACAGGGGTATCAATGAGCAGTTCTTC
j_call: TRBJ1-1; d_call: TRBD1; v_call: TRBV2; clone_size: NA; cdr3_aa: CATPGQGAREAFF; cdr3_nt: TGTGCCACTCCGGGACAGGGGGCACGTGAAGCTTTCTTT
j_call: TRBJ1-2; d_call: NA; v_call: TRBV25-1; clone_size: NA; cdr3_aa: CASSDRGGYTF; cdr3_nt: TGTGCCAGCAGTGACAGGGGAGGCTACACCTTC
j_call: TRBJ1-1; d_call: NA; v_call: TRBV5-6; clone_size: few; cdr3_aa: CASSLGESGNTEAFF; cdr3_nt: TGTGCCAGCAGCTTGGGGGAAAGCGGAAACACTGAAGCTTTCTTT